This TCR beta chain was sequenced during a study of T-cell memory formation after mild COVID-19. Study-level background: Largely, TCR clusters stayed within a single donor.

CDR1 and CDR2 from the germline V gene are LGHDT and YNNKEL (reference sequence). V was cut by 2 bases and J by 5 bases, with 7 bases left in between. CDR3 length: 12 amino acids. Study results and caveats: A balance of CD4 and CD8 characterized clones contracting day 15 to 85, whereas later expanders leaned CD4+. CM and EM subsets held most contracting CD4+ clones; EMRA held CD8+ ones.

5'RACE with constant-segment primers built TCRalpha and TCRbeta cDNA libraries with UMIs. A single record per CDR3 protein comes from TCRdb applying MiXCR to the 5' RACE reads. The sample includes about 470,000 distinct CDR3 sequences, 18% of them seen just once. A few counts support this clonotype. The antigen is undetermined. The specimen was PBMCs or a T cell subset sorted from them (not recorded which). V usage is TRBV3-1 and J usage is TRBJ2-7; D is unclear. This sequence originates from an adult woman who had mild COVID-19 (a few samples of this study predate the infection). Cell type and time point are not known. CDR3 in DNA: TGTGCCAGCAGCCAACAGCTCCACGAGCAGTACTTC. The encoded protein is CASSQQLHEQYF.